Below are 8 T cell receptor beta chains sequenced from a single sample in a study of blood T cell repertoires in COVID-19. The repertoire was sequenced with immunoSEQ multiplex PCR; TCRdb's copy has only in-frame clones and lacks some. Of more than 150,000 clones listed, 75% to 85% are singletons. The sequencing sample was made of peripheral blood. These receptors came from a woman over 75 with COVID-19, enrolled during active disease.

The J gene is TRBJ2-6, the V gene TRBV11-3, with 10 bases identical to TRBD1. Germline V gene sequence: CDR1 SGHNT, CDR2 YENEEA. V lost 5 bases and J lost 2; bases outside the gene matches: 6. The CDR3 extends over 17 amino acids. The CDR3, as DNA: TGTGCCAGCAGCCCCTCGGACAGGGGGACTGGGGCCAACGTCCTGACTTTC. Translating gives CASSPSDRGTGANVLTF.

The chain couples TRBV6-6 to TRBJ2-2; a weak D match, TRBD1 (6 bases). Per germline, CDR1 MNHNY and CDR2 SVGAGI (reference sequence). V was clipped by 7 bases and J by 0 bases, with 12 bases between them. There are 15 residues in the CDR3. The CDR3 is CASIRTVTNTGELFF. CDR3 in DNA: TGTGCCAGCATTAGGACAGTAACGAACACCGGGGAGCTGTTTTTT.

The chain links TRBV27 to TRBJ1-2; TRBD1 might be the D (6 bases). V lost 6 bases, J lost 5 bases, and 13 bases lay in between. This CDR3 region has 13 residues. Per germline, CDR1 MNHEY and CDR2 SMNVEV (reference sequence). CDR3 residues: CASRRGREYGYTF. The CDR3 coding sequence is TGTGCCAGCAGGAGGGGGAGAGAGTATGGCTACACCTTC.

This chain connects TRBV19 to TRBJ1-1; D might be TRBD1 (5 bases). Deletions cut 6 bases from V and 1 base from J, with 9 bases between. In germline, CDR1 is LNHDA, CDR2 SQIVND (reference sequence). This CDR3 region has 13 residues. CDR3 in amino acids: CASRPQGNTEAFF. DNA of the CDR3: TGTGCCAGTAGACCTCAGGGGAACACTGAAGCTTTCTTT.

This chain uses TRBV6-5 with TRBJ1-2; D is unclear. CDR1 and CDR2 (germline): MNHEY, SVGAGI. V was shortened by 2 bases and J by 5 bases, with 18 bases between the two germline ends. This CDR3 spans 16 amino acids. CDR3 bases: TGTGCCAGCAGTTACCCTCCGGGAAGACTATTTTATGGCTACACCTTC. Translated: CASSYPPGRLFYGYTF.

This chain uses TRBV30 with TRBJ2-1; 9 positions match TRBD2. The CDR3 sequence is 18 residues long. CDR1 and CDR2 from the germline V gene are GTSNPN and SVGIG (reference sequence). J gave up 0 bases and V 0 bases, and 9 bases lay outside the gene matches. The CDR3: CAWSVDTLTSGSYNEQFF. In DNA form, the CDR3 reads TGTGCCTGGAGTGTAGATACCCTGACTAGCGGCTCCTACAATGAGCAGTTCTTC.

This chain links TRBV7-2 with TRBJ2-7; perhaps TRBD1 as D (6 bases). Deletions cut 2 bases from V and 6 bases from J, with 14 bases between. The CDR3 sequence is 14 residues long. Germline CDR1 and CDR2: SGHTA and FQGNSA. CDR3 nucleotide sequence: TGTGCCAGCAGCTTACAGCAGGGGTGGATCGAGCAGTACTTC. This gives the protein CASSLQQGWIEQYF.

V is TRBV5-1 and J is TRBJ2-3; 9 bases agree with TRBD2. Looked up from germline, CDR1 is SGHRS and CDR2 is YFSETQ. The CDR3 has 14 amino acids. V lost 6 bases and J lost 0; bases outside the gene matches: 2. The CDR3 region is CASTRGGSTDTQYF. The CDR3 region has the DNA TGCGCCAGCACGCGGGGGGGCAGCACAGATACGCAGTATTTT.